The 20 T cell receptor beta chains below all came from one sample that was sequenced in a study of blood T cell repertoires in COVID-19. The protocol was immunoSEQ multiplex PCR, while the TCRdb copy is restricted to in-frame clones and leaves out a portion. The table has about 310,000 clones, around nine tenths seen once; the top ten hold just under 9.5%. Source material: PBMCs or T cells enriched from blood (not recorded which). Receptors originate from a woman in her twenties or thirties who had recovered from COVID-19.

The CDR3 DNA sequence: TGTGCCAGCAGTCCTCTGATAGAACTCTATGGCTACACCTTC. This translates into CASSPLIELYGYTF. The chain couples TRBV28 to TRBJ1-2, with unresolved D. Trimming stripped 5 bases from V and 4 bases from J, with 14 bases between. This CDR3 region has 14 residues. Germline assignment: CDR1 MDHEN and CDR2 SYDVKM.

The V call is TRBV25-1, the J call TRBJ1-2; a weak D match, TRBD1 (5 bases). This CDR3 region has 14 residues. Trimming removed 6 bases from V and 6 bases from J, with 17 bases in between. The germline CDR1 and CDR2 sequences are MGHDK and SYGVNS. The DNA of the CDR3 is TGTGCCAGCAGAAAAGGGGCCAATCAGGATGGCTACACCTTC. Protein: CASRKGANQDGYTF.

The chain joins TRBV11-3 to TRBJ1-1; 10 nucleotides agree with TRBD1. The CDR3 runs 14 residues. CDR1 is SGHNT, CDR2 YENEEA, per germline. Germline trimming cut 5 bases from V and 11 bases from J; bases unmatched to any gene: 11. The CDR3 is CASSVRQGAVGAFF. The CDR3 bases are TGTGCCAGCAGCGTAAGACAGGGGGCGGTTGGGGCTTTCTTT.

The chain has TRBV18 and TRBJ2-1; 10 bases are a match to TRBD2. There are 16 residues in the CDR3. The V segment lost 5 bases and the J segment 6 bases; nucleotides outside the gene matches: 10. Germline V gives CDR1 KGHSH, CDR2 LQKENI. The CDR3 loop reads CASSIGGASGSNEQFF. The DNA of the CDR3 is TGTGCCAGCTCAATCGGGGGGGCTAGCGGGAGCAATGAGCAGTTCTTC.

V and J are TRBV28 and TRBJ1-4; 8 bases align to TRBD1. The germline gives CDR1 MDHEN, CDR2 SYDVKM. The CDR3 spans 15 residues. After removal of 5 bases from V and 8 bases from J, the junction contained 10 bases not matched to a gene. CDR3 DNA sequence: TGTGCCAGCAGTCTCCCCAGGGGGCGCGGAGAAAAACTGTTTTTT. It translates to CASSLPRGRGEKLFF.

V usage is TRBV7-9 and J usage is TRBJ2-5; weak D call: TRBD2 (5 bases). Per the germline V gene, CDR1 is SEHNR and CDR2 is FQNEAQ (reference sequence). The CDR3 consists of 15 residues. With 1 base removed from V and 5 bases from J, the gap between germline ends came to 14 bases. CDR3 DNA: TGTGCCAGCAGCTTAGTACTGTCTAGCATCGAGACCCAGTACTTC. This encodes CASSLVLSSIETQYF.

The chain combines TRBV28 with TRBJ1-2; 7 nucleotides match TRBD1. Per the germline V gene, CDR1 is MDHEN and CDR2 is SYDVKM. CDR3 size: 17 residues. Unmatched junction bases numbered 16, after V lost 1 base and J lost 8 bases. CDR3 sequence (DNA): TGTGCCAGCAGTTTATTCGGGGACAGAGGTTTGGGGGGAGGCTACACCTTC. Its protein product is CASSLFGDRGLGGGYTF.

Here the CDR3 DNA reads TGCGCCAGCAGCCAATCGGGACTAGGTTTGAGTGAGCAGTACTTC. This encodes CASSQSGLGLSEQYF. The V call is TRBV4-1, the J call TRBJ2-7, with 8 positions matching TRBD2. V was clipped by 2 bases and J by 7 bases; unmatched bases: 10. The CDR3 totals 15 residues. From germline, CDR1 is MGHRA and CDR2 YSYEKL.

This clone has only a few counts. The chain couples TRBV5-6 to TRBJ1-4, with TRBD1 identical over 8 bases. The germline V gene encodes CDR1 SGHDT and CDR2 YYEEEE. The CDR3 runs 16 residues. V lost 3 bases and J lost 1; bases outside the gene matches: 5. The CDR3 DNA follows: TGTGCCAGCAGCTATATACAGGGGGGAACTAATGAAAAACTGTTTTTT. Protein: CASSYIQGGTNEKLFF. Combining the CDR3 with reference TRBV5-6 and TRBJ1-4 gives the whole variable domain DAGVTQSPTHLIKTRGQQVTLRCSPKSGHDTVSWYQQALGQGPQFIFQYYEEEERQRGNFPDRFSGHQFPNYSSELNVNALLLGDSALYLCASSYIQGGTNEKLFFGSGTQLSVL.

The V gene is TRBV4-1, the J gene TRBJ1-2; no definite D call. Per germline, CDR1 MGHRA and CDR2 YSYEKL. The CDR3 totals 15 residues. V lost 6 bases, J lost 1 base, and 15 bases lay in between. In DNA form, the CDR3 reads TGCGCCAGCAGTTTCGGGTTTGAAAGTAACTATGGCTACACCTTC. This translates into CASSFGFESNYGYTF.

J is TRBJ2-7 and V is TRBV18, with 7 positions matching TRBD1. This CDR3 region has 16 residues. The germline CDR1 and CDR2 sequences are KGHSH and LQKENI. J gave up 3 bases and V 3 bases, and 11 bases lay outside the gene matches. CDR3 amino acids: CASSPIPGQRLYEQYF. CDR3 sequence (DNA): TGTGCCAGCTCACCTATACCGGGACAGAGACTCTACGAGCAGTACTTC.

This clone has a single count. The chain has TRBV6-5 and TRBJ1-4; unclear D gene. This CDR3 comprises 13 residues. V lost 1 base to trimming and J lost 10 bases, with 10 bases between them. The V gene's germline CDR1 is MNHEY and CDR2 SVGAGI. The CDR3 here is CASSYFGEGKLFF. In DNA, the CDR3 is TGTGCCAGCAGTTACTTCGGGGAGGGAAAACTGTTTTTT.

This clone was seen more than once but under ten times. CDR3 sequence reads: CATSRLLGTGGREQYF. The CDR3 DNA reads as TGTGCCACCAGCAGACTTCTCGGGACAGGGGGTCGCGAGCAGTACTTC. The V and J genes are TRBV15 and TRBJ2-7, with 11 bases aligning to TRBD1. Per the germline V gene, CDR1 is LNHNV and CDR2 is YYDKDF (reference sequence). The V segment lost 2 bases and the J segment 6 bases; nucleotides outside the gene matches: 9. The CDR3 is 16 amino acids.

This clone was detected only once. The chain recombines TRBV14 with TRBJ1-1; possible D gene TRBD1, 6 bases. Germline V CDR1 and CDR2: SGHDN, FVKESK. The CDR3 has 14 amino acids. V was pared by 0 bases and J by 7 bases, with 12 bases between. The CDR3 sequence is CASSQDRGWDEAFF. The CDR3 coding sequence is TGTGCCAGCAGCCAAGACAGGGGTTGGGATGAAGCTTTCTTT.

V is TRBV11-2 and J is TRBJ2-5, with TRBD1 matching over 7 bases. V shed 1 base, J shed 5 bases, and the junction held 4 bases outside the gene matches. The length of the CDR3 is 14 residues. The V gene's germline CDR1 is SGHAT and CDR2 FQNNGV. As DNA, the CDR3 is TGTGCCAGCAGCTTAGGACAGGGCCCTGAGACCCAGTACTTC. It codes for CASSLGQGPETQYF.

This sequence joins TRBV28 and TRBJ1-5, with D unclear. Germline CDR1 MDHEN, CDR2 SYDVKM. The CDR3 spans 11 residues. The V and J ends lost 6 bases and 7 bases respectively, with 7 bases between them. The CDR3 spells CASSSRQPQHF. The CDR3 DNA reads TGTGCCAGCAGCTCGCGGCAGCCCCAGCATTTT.

This clone was counted a single time. This rearrangement joins TRBV6-4 to TRBJ2-1; TRBD2 aligns across 8 bases. V shed 4 bases and J 7 bases; nucleotides not matched to a gene: 6. Germline CDR1 and CDR2: MRHNA and SNTAGT. The CDR3 is 14 residues long. CDR3 sequence reads: CASSVLAEMNEQFF. The CDR3 DNA follows: TGTGCCAGCAGTGTACTAGCGGAGATGAATGAGCAGTTCTTC.

This clone has a handful of counts. J is TRBJ1-2 and V is TRBV10-3; D not certain. From germline, CDR1 is ENHRY and CDR2 SYGVKD. The V end lost 0 bases, the J end lost 5 bases, and 7 bases lay between the germline ends. The length of the CDR3 is 13 residues. The CDR3 nucleotides are TGTGCCATCAGTGAGTCGCAAGAGTATGGCTACACCTTC. It yields the protein CAISESQEYGYTF.

The rearrangement links TRBV5-4 to TRBJ2-7; D is possibly TRBD1 (6 bases). V lost 0 bases and J lost 0, with 10 bases in between. The germline V gene encodes CDR1 SGHNT and CDR2 YYREEE (reference sequence). CDR3 size: 15 residues. The CDR3: CASSLDRANSYEQYF. The DNA for the CDR3 is TGTGCCAGCAGCTTGGACAGGGCGAACTCCTACGAGCAGTACTTC. Combining the CDR3 with reference TRBV5-4 and TRBJ2-7 gives the whole variable domain ETGVTQSPTHLIKTRGQQVTLRCSSQSGHNTVSWYQQALGQGPQFIFQYYREEENGRGNFPPRFSGLQFPNYSSELNVNALELDDSALYLCASSLDRANSYEQYFGPGTRLTVT.

The rearrangement links TRBV2 to TRBJ1-2; TRBD1 agrees at 9 bases. The length of the CDR3 is 14 residues. V lost 8 bases, J lost 7 bases, and 11 bases stayed unmatched. From germline, CDR1 is SNHLY and CDR2 FYNNEI. Written as DNA, the CDR3 is TGTGCCAGCGGGGAAGGGACAGGGTCTGGTGGCTACACCTTC. Amino acids: CASGEGTGSGGYTF.